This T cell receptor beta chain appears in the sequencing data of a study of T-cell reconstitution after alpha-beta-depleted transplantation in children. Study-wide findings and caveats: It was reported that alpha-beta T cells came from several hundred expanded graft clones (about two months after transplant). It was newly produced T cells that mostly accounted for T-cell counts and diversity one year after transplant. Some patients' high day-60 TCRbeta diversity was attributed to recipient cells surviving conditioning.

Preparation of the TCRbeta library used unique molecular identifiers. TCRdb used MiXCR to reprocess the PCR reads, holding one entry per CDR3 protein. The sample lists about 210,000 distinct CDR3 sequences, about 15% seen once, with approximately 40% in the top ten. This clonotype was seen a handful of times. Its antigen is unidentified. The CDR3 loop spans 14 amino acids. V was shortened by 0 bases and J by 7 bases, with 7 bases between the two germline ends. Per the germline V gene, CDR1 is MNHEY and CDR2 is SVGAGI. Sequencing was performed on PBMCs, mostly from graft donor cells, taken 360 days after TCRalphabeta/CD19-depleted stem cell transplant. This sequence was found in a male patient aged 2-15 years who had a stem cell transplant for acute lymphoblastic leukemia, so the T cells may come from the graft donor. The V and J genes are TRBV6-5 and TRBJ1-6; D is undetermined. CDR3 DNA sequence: TGTGCCAGCAGTTACTCCCCCAGGAATTCACCCCTCCACTTT. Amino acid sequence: CASSYSPRNSPLHF.